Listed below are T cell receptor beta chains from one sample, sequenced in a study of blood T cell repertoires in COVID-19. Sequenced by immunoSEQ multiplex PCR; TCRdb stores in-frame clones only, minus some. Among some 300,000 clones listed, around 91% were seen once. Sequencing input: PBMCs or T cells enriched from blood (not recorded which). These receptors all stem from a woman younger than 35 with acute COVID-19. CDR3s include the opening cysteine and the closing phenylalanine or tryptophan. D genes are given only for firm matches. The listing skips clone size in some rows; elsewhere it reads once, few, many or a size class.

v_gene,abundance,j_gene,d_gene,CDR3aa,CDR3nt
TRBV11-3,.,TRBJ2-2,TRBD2,CASSLDPPTSGKLFF,TGTGCCAGCAGCTTAGACCCTCCTACTAGCGGGAAGCTGTTTTTT
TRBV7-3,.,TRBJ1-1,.,CASSPTGTDTEAFF,TGTGCCAGCAGCCCGACAGGTACGGACACTGAAGCTTTCTTT
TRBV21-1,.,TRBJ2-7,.,CASSAVQGTLSYEQYF,TGTGCCAGCAGCGCCGTACAGGGGACTCTCTCCTACGAGCAGTACTTC
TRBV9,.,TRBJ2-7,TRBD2,CASSVGMIGTSYEQYF,TGTGCCAGCAGCGTAGGGATGATCGGGACTAGTTACGAGCAGTACTTC
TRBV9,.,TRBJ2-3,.,CASSVDYRSTDTQYF,TGTGCCAGCAGCGTAGATTACAGAAGCACAGATACGCAGTATTTT
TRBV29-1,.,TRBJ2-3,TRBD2,CSAPRGLAGTDTQYF,TGCAGCGCCCCTAGGGGACTAGCGGGCACAGATACGCAGTATTTT
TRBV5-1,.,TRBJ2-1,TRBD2,CASSLVAGGQAEQFF,TGCGCCAGCAGCTTGGTTGCGGGAGGGCAGGCTGAGCAGTTCTTC
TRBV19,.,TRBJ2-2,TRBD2,CASRLAGGRAGELFF,TGTGCCTCCCGATTAGCGGGAGGGCGAGCCGGGGAGCTGTTTTTT
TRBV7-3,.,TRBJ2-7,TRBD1,CASSSGQGNEQYF,TGTGCCAGCAGCTCGGGACAGGGGAACGAGCAGTACTTC
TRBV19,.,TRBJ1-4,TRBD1,CASSIGTGNEKLFF,TGTGCCAGTAGTATTGGGACAGGGAATGAAAAACTGTTTTTT
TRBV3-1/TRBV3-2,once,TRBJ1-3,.,CASSLDNSGNTIYF,TGTGCCAGCAGCCTAGACAACTCTGGAAACACCATATATTTT
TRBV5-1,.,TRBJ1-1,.,CASSITRTGHYGKNTEAFF,TGCGCCAGCAGCATAACCCGCACAGGGCACTACGGAAAAAACACTGAAGCTTTCTTT
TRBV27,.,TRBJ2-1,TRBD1,CASSPMTGGAVDEQFF,TGTGCCAGCAGTCCGATGACAGGGGGCGCGGTCGATGAGCAGTTCTTC
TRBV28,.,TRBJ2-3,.,CASSFGLASLTDTQYF,TGTGCCAGCAGTTTCGGATTAGCGTCCCTTACAGATACGCAGTATTTT
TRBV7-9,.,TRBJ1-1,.,CASSREGGLNTEAFF,TGTGCCAGCAGCCGAGAGGGTGGTCTGAACACTGAAGCTTTCTTT
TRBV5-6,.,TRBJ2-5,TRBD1,CASSEYSTGQETQYF,TGTGCCAGCAGCGAATACTCGACAGGGCAAGAGACCCAGTACTTC
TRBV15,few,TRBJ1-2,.,CATSRGPMGGSFF,TGTGCCACCAGCAGAGGCCCAATGGGGGGTAGTTTCTTC
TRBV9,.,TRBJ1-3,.,CASSVVSGSSGNTIYF,TGTGCCAGCAGCGTAGTGTCCGGTTCCTCTGGAAACACCATATATTTT
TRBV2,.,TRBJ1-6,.,CASLDRAYNSPLHF,TGTGCCAGCCTAGACAGAGCCTATAATTCACCCCTCCACTTT
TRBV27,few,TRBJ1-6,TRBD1,CASSLRTGGGNSPLHF,TGTGCCAGCAGTTTACGGACAGGGGGCGGGAATTCACCCCTCCACTTT
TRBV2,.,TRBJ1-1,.,CASSGAANTEAFF,TGTGCCAGCAGTGGGGCAGCGAACACTGAAGCTTTCTTT
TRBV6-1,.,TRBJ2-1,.,CASSEARPAREQFF,TGTGCCAGCAGTGAAGCCAGACCTGCTAGGGAGCAGTTCTTC
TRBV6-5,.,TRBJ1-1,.,CASLPYGEMNTEAFF,TGTGCCAGCCTGCCTTACGGTGAGATGAACACTGAAGCTTTCTTT